The clone carrying this T cell receptor beta chain was counted between two and nine times. This CDR3 contains 17 residues. V trimming: 0 bases; J trimming: 1 base; junction bases outside the gene matches: 0. The germline gives CDR1 SGHKS, CDR2 YYEKEE (reference sequence). TCRdb keeps only in-frame clones here, not all; method: immunoSEQ multiplex PCR. This sample carries roughly 110,000 clones, 70% to 90% of them seen once, and the ten largest clones take 7.5% to 9.5%. This sample stems from a study of blood T cell repertoires in COVID-19. What was sequenced was peripheral blood. This sequence originates from a woman aged 70 to 79 who had recovered from COVID-19. The genes are TRBV5-5 and TRBJ2-3; 15 bases fit TRBD2. CDR3: CASSLGTSGGGTDTQYF. CDR3 sequence (DNA): TGTGCCAGCAGCTTGGGGACTAGCGGGGGGGGCACAGATACGCAGTATTTT.